These 8 T cell receptor beta chains originate from one sample sequenced in a study of blood T cell repertoires in COVID-19. Profiling relied on immunoSEQ multiplex PCR, and the TCRdb table lists in-frame clones only, not all of them. The sample lists approximately 250,000 clones, roughly nine tenths occurring once. Sequences were obtained from peripheral blood. Every receptor here comes from a man aged 18 to 29 with active or convalescent COVID-19.

The genes are TRBV27 and TRBJ2-1; 14 bases are a match to TRBD2. Germline lookup yields CDR1 MNHEY and CDR2 SMNVEV (reference sequence). This CDR3 spans 16 amino acids. Losses at the gene ends were 5 bases for V and 10 bases for J; bases not matched to a gene: 10. CDR3 bases: TGTGCCAGCAGTGGGACTAGCGGGAGTATACTCAGGGAGCAGTTCTTC. Amino acid sequence: CASSGTSGSILREQFF.

The chain recombines TRBV9 with TRBJ2-1; TRBD2 matches at 8 bases. CDR3 length: 16 residues. J gave up 7 bases and V 3 bases, and 12 bases lay outside the gene matches. CDR1 SGDLS and CDR2 YYNGEE come from the germline V gene. Here the CDR3 reads CASSAIAGSLFNEQFF. In DNA form, the CDR3 reads TGTGCCAGCAGCGCCATAGCGGGGAGTTTGTTTAATGAGCAGTTCTTC. Supplemented by reference TRBV9 and TRBJ2-1, the full variable domain reads DSGVTQTPKHLITATGQRVTLRCSPRSGDLSVYWYQQSLDQGLQFLIQYYNGEERAKGNILERFSAQQFPDLHSELNLSSLELGDSALYFCASSAIAGSLFNEQFFGPGTRLTVL.

Details on this clone: Other DNA sequences in this sample translate to the same CDR3. The V call is TRBV19, the J call TRBJ2-2; 9 nucleotides line up with TRBD1. The junction had 8 bases not matched to a gene; V was cut back by 5 bases and J by 7 bases. This CDR3 region has 15 residues. The germline CDR1 and CDR2 sequences are LNHDA and SQIVND (reference sequence). In nucleotides, the CDR3 is TGTGCCAGTAGTCCGCGACAGGGGGTTATCGGGGAGCTGTTTTTT. Its protein is CASSPRQGVIGELFF. Looking up the rest from reference TRBV19 and TRBJ2-2 gives the full variable domain: DGGITQSPKYLFRKEGQNVTLSCEQNLNHDAMYWYRQDPGQGLRLIYYSQIVNDFQKGDIAEGYSVSREKKESFPLTVTSAQKNPTAFYLCASSPRQGVIGELFFGEGSRLTVL.

Only a few counts were recorded for this clone. This chain connects TRBV5-4 to TRBJ1-5, with D hard to call. This CDR3 is 12 amino acids long. CDR1 SGHNT and CDR2 YYREEE come from the germline V gene (reference sequence). The ends were cut back, 2 bases at V and 3 bases at J, with 3 bases in the middle. This CDR3 reads CASSFNNQPQHF. In DNA, the CDR3 is TGTGCCAGCAGCTTCAACAATCAGCCCCAGCATTTT.

The chain recombines TRBV5-4 with TRBJ2-5; D gene uncertain. The ends were cut back, 3 bases at V and 5 bases at J, with 5 bases in the middle. The CDR3 totals 11 residues. Germline V CDR1 and CDR2: SGHNT, YYREEE (reference sequence). The DNA of the CDR3 is TGTGCCAGCAGCTCCCCGGAGACCCAGTACTTC. Its protein is CASSSPETQYF.

The chain joins TRBV6-1 to TRBJ2-7, with D possibly being TRBD2 (6 bases). The CDR3 is 17 amino acids. Germline V gives CDR1 MNHNS, CDR2 SASEGT. V was cut by 1 base and J by 0 bases, with 16 bases left in between. The CDR3 protein is CASSEVARTGSSYEQYF. The CDR3 DNA reads TGTGCCAGCAGTGAAGTGGCGCGAACCGGGAGCTCCTACGAGCAGTACTTC.

In its sample, this clone was seen once. The chain uses TRBV19 and TRBJ2-2, with 9 bases lining up with TRBD1. CDR3 size: 18 residues. The germline CDR1 and CDR2 sequences are LNHDA and SQIVND (reference sequence). After removal of 5 bases from V and 6 bases from J, the junction contained 16 bases not matched to a gene. CDR3 sequence: CASSAQLRDRVSAGELFF. The CDR3 DNA follows: TGTGCCAGTAGTGCGCAACTCCGGGACAGGGTCTCCGCCGGGGAGCTGTTTTTT.

The V gene is TRBV4-2, the J gene TRBJ2-2; D is possibly TRBD2 (5 bases). Deletions cut 3 bases from V and 1 base from J, with 9 bases between. Germline CDR1 LGHNA, CDR2 YNFKEQ. This CDR3 contains 15 residues. This CDR3 is CASSQPEGNTGELFF. CDR3 coding DNA: TGTGCCAGCAGCCAGCCTGAGGGGAACACCGGGGAGCTGTTTTTT.